The next 15 T cell receptor beta chains were all read from a single sample in a study of human T cells and chemical hapten exposure. Time point specified: patch test 3, about 24 weeks after DPC sensitization. Regarding treatment: therapeutic diphenylcyclopropenone sensitization with weekly scalp DPC. TCRdb itself ran the RACE reads through MiXCR, one entry per CDR3 protein. The table shows about 76,000 distinct CDR3 sequences, with 13% occurring only once. The source was whole blood, collected in connection with sensitization to the hapten diphenylcyclopropenone (DPC). The receptors come from a woman aged 50 to 60 with alopecia areata. Some clones in this sample may be carry-over from other donors' samples.

This clonotype was counted between two and nine times. This chain joins TRBV3-1 and TRBJ1-1; the match to TRBD1 covers 10 bases. This CDR3 comprises 14 residues. The ends lost 4 bases at V and 5 bases at J; junction bases unmatched: 4. CDR1 and CDR2 (germline): LGHDT, YNNKEL (reference sequence). In DNA, the CDR3 is TGTGCCAGCAGCCTGACGGACAGGGGGACTGAAGCTTTCTTT. Amino acids: CASSLTDRGTEAFF.

The J gene is TRBJ1-1, the V gene TRBV18, with a tentative D call TRBD1 (6 bases). Per germline, CDR1 KGHSH and CDR2 LQKENI. V was pared by 3 bases and J by 0 bases, with 8 bases between. CDR3 size: 14 residues. The CDR3 spells CASSPGQMNTEAFF. CDR3 bases: TGTGCCAGCTCACCCGGACAGATGAACACTGAAGCTTTCTTT.

The table lists this clonotype with a few counts. The DNA of the CDR3 is TGTGCCAGCAGTGAAGCGGGGAATAAGCAGTTCTTC. Translating gives CASSEAGNKQFF. This chain links TRBV6-1 with TRBJ2-1; D unresolved. Germline V gene lookup returns CDR1 MNHNS and CDR2 SASEGT. The CDR3 is 12 residues long. The germline V and J ends were trimmed by 0 bases and 11 bases, with 8 bases remaining between them.

This clonotype has ten or more counts. The chain joins TRBV9 to TRBJ1-1; perhaps TRBD1 as D (6 bases). This CDR3 has 15 amino acids. V was shortened by 3 bases and J by 0 bases, with 12 bases between the two germline ends. Looked up from germline, CDR1 is SGDLS and CDR2 is YYNGEE. As DNA, the CDR3 is TGTGCCAGCAGCGCGGGAGGGGGTCTGAACACTGAAGCTTTCTTT. Protein: CASSAGGGLNTEAFF.

At least ten counts were recorded for this clonotype. The chain links TRBV3-1 to TRBJ2-1; D might be TRBD2 (6 bases). This CDR3 has 15 residues. V lost 6 bases and J 1 base, leaving 13 bases between the germline ends. The germline V gene has CDR1 LGHDT and CDR2 YNNKEL (reference sequence). CDR3 residues: CASRLSGPSYNEQFF. In DNA, the CDR3 is TGTGCCAGCAGACTTAGCGGACCTTCCTACAATGAGCAGTTCTTC.

This sequence joins TRBV12-3 or TRBV12-4 and TRBJ1-2; tentatively, D is TRBD1 (6 bases). Trimming pared 5 bases from V and 5 bases from J, leaving 18 bases between. The CDR3 totals 15 residues. CDR3 in amino acids: CASSLDPGTSYGYTF. CDR3 coding DNA: TGTGCCAGCAGTCTTGACCCCGGGACAAGTTATGGCTACACCTTC.

Notes on this clonotype: Sequence at one end of the junction differs from germline and may be a read error. This rearrangement joins TRBV20-1 to TRBJ2-7; 8 bases line up with TRBD2. CDR1 is DFQATT, CDR2 SNEGSKA, per germline (reference sequence). The CDR3 totals 15 residues. As DNA, the CDR3 is TGCAGTGCCCGTAGAGCGGGAGTGACAGGCTACGGGCAGTACTTC. Amino acids: CSARRAGVTGYGQYF.

The sample holds many counts of this clonotype. This chain connects TRBV18 to TRBJ2-7; D unresolved. V shed 0 bases and J shed 5 bases, with 8 bases lying between them. The CDR3 contains 13 residues. In germline, CDR1 is KGHSH, CDR2 LQKENI. CDR3 protein: CASSPPLSNEQYF. The CDR3 nucleotides are TGTGCCAGCTCACCACCGTTGTCGAACGAGCAGTACTTC. The entire variable domain, with the rest obtained from reference TRBV18 and TRBJ2-7, is as follows: NAGVMQNPRHLVRRRGQEARLRCSPMKGHSHVYWYRQLPEEGLKFMVYLQKENIIDESGMPKERFSAEFPKEGPSILRIQQVVRGDSAAYFCASSPPLSNEQYFGPGTRLTVT.

There are a few counts of this clonotype. The chain combines TRBV29-1 with TRBJ2-7; D gene ambiguous. V was shortened by 3 bases and J by 3 bases, with 6 bases between the two germline ends. The CDR3 is 11 residues long. Germline CDR1 reads SQVTM; CDR2 reads ANQGSEA. The CDR3 nucleotides are TGCAGCGTTGACACTGTCTACGAGCAGTACTTC. It codes for CSVDTVYEQYF.

This clonotype has just a few counts. This chain's CDR3 is CASSTTGYQPQHF. In nucleotides, the CDR3 is TGTGCCAGCAGTACTACAGGTTACCAGCCCCAGCATTTT. The chain couples TRBV28 to TRBJ1-5; a weak D match, TRBD1 (5 bases). The length of the CDR3 is 13 residues. Germline-derived CDR1 and CDR2 are MDHEN and SYDVKM. V lost 5 bases to trimming and J lost 7 bases, with 12 bases between them.

This clonotype was counted many times. The chain carries TRBV6-6 and TRBJ1-5; D remains ambiguous. CDR1 and CDR2 from the germline V gene are MNHNY and SVGAGI (reference sequence). The CDR3 loop spans 15 amino acids. The germline V and J ends were trimmed by 2 bases and 3 bases, with 11 bases remaining between them. The CDR3 nucleotides are TGTGCCAGCAGTTACGACTCCGTCCTCAATCAGCCCCAGCATTTT. Its translation: CASSYDSVLNQPQHF.

This clonotype was counted a few times. The gene calls are TRBV3-1 and TRBJ2-2; D remains ambiguous. With 0 bases removed from V and 5 bases from J, the gap between germline ends came to 7 bases. This CDR3 is 14 amino acids long. Looked up from germline, CDR1 is LGHDT and CDR2 is YNNKEL (reference sequence). CDR3 nucleotide sequence: TGTGCCAGCAGCCAAGATTTGGGGACCGGGGAGCTGTTTTTT. Its translation: CASSQDLGTGELFF.

The genes are TRBV20-1 and TRBJ2-7, with D possibly matching TRBD1 (5 bases). Germline V lookup: CDR1 DFQATT, CDR2 SNEGSKA (reference sequence). This CDR3 spans 13 amino acids. Trimming took off 3 bases at V and 2 bases at J, with 11 bases between the two ends. The CDR3 bases are TGCAGTGCTAGTAGGATAGGGGCCTACGAGCAGTACTTC. Residues: CSASRIGAYEQYF.

This clonotype was seen only a few times. The chain combines TRBV12-3 or TRBV12-4 with TRBJ2-7, with 7 bases fitting TRBD1. This CDR3 is built from 14 residues. The V and J ends lost 2 bases and 6 bases, in that order; junction bases with no gene match: 7. The chain's CDR3 is CASSLTGQVSEQYF. CDR3 in DNA: TGTGCCAGCAGTTTAACCGGACAGGTCTCCGAGCAGTACTTC.

The chain joins TRBV12-3 or TRBV12-4 to TRBJ2-7; TRBD1 agrees at 7 bases. This CDR3 spans 14 amino acids. V lost 5 bases, J lost 2 bases, and 6 bases stayed unmatched. CDR3 region: CASSLDRIAYEQYF. CDR3 sequence (DNA): TGTGCCAGCAGTCTGGACAGGATTGCCTACGAGCAGTACTTC.